The clone carrying this T cell receptor (beta chain) was observed once. This sample is drawn from a study of breast tumors, draining lymph nodes, adjacent tissues. TCRdb redid the calling of the multiplex PCR reads with MiXCR, one entry per CDR3 protein. The repertoire holds approximately 250,000 distinct CDR3 sequences, less than 40% seen once, with roughly 3.5% in the top ten. The lymph nodes were axillary draining lymph nodes from breast cancer patients. This TCR was sampled from a female donor with breast cancer. Some clones in this sample may be carry-over from other donors' samples. The sample comprised axillary lymph node tissue.

The CDR3: CAISAGTGTYYGYTF. Written as DNA, the CDR3 is TGTGCCATCAGTGCTGGGACAGGAACTTACTATGGCTACACCTTC. This chain joins TRBV10-3 and TRBJ1-2, with 8 bases that match TRBD1. Germline-derived CDR1 and CDR2 are ENHRY and SYGVKD. V shed 4 bases, J shed 3 bases, and the junction held 7 bases outside the gene matches. The length of the CDR3 is 15 residues.